This T cell receptor beta chain appears in the sequencing data of a study of T cells in Graves' hyperthyroidism and ophthalmopathy. As for the study in general: Specimen type is peripheral blood, collected at initial diagnosis prior to any treatment. General study results and limits: Peripheral blood also featured most of the thyroid clonotypes expanded above 0.001.

Researchers took RNA transcripts and amplified the TCR beta CDR3 regions from them. When the TCR CDR3 underwent first-round RT-PCR, the HTBI primer set was used. Via MiXCR, TCRdb re-called the multiplex PCR reads, giving one row per CDR3 protein. The sample carries roughly 700,000 distinct CDR3 sequences, approximately 36% recorded once. The CDR3 length is 14 residues. V shed 7 bases, J shed 5 bases, and the junction held 9 bases outside the gene matches. As for this clonotype: No antigen is known for it. A much larger clonotype is one base distant, so this may be a read error.

The material sequenced was blood. The genes are TRBV12-3 or TRBV12-4 and TRBJ2-5, with 8 bases fitting TRBD1. This receptor was taken from a woman between 35 and 50 years old with Graves' hyperthyroidism. For the CDR3, the DNA is TGTGCCAGCAACGTTCAGGGGGCATGGGAGACCCAGTACTTC. Protein sequence: CASNVQGAWETQYF.